The present T cell receptor (beta chain) was sequenced within a study of monozygotic twins with inflammatory bowel disease. Study-level points and caveats: Distinguishing T cell subtypes was not possible.

This CDR3 contains 15 residues. Note on this clonotype: The antigen remains undetermined.

One entry per CDR3 protein, without DNA, is what TCRdb gives after re-calling the 5' RACE reads. The specimen's table records fewer than 550,000 distinct CDR3 sequences. Sequenced input: blood. The rearrangement uses TRBV12-3 or TRBV12-4 and TRBJ2-1; TCRdb proposes TRBD1, but this gene call is untestable without DNA. The source of this sequence is a human donor with ulcerative colitis or Crohn's disease, or a healthy co-twin of an affected twin (not recorded which). The CDR3 region is CASSSYRDPYNEQFF.